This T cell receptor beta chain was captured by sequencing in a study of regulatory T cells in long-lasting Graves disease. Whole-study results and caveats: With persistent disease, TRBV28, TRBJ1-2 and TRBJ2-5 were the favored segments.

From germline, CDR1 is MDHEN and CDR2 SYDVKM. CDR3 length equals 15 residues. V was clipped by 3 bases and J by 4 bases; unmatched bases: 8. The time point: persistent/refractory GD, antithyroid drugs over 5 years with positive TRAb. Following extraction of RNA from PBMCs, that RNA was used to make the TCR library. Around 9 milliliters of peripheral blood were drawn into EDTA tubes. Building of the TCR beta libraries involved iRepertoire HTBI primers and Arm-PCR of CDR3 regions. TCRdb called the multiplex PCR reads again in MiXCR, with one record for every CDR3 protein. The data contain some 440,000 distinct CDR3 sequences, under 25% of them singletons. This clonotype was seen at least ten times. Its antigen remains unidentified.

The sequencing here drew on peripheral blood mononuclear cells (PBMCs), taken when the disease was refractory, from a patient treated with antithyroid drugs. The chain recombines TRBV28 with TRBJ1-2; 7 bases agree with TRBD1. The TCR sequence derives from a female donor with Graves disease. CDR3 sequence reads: CASSFRDRAVYGYTF. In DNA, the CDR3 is TGTGCCAGCAGTTTTCGTGACAGGGCGGTCTATGGCTACACCTTC.